One and the same sample provided the 32 T cell receptor beta chains below, sequenced in a study of T cell responses to AZD1222 COVID-19 vaccine. Method: immunoSEQ multiplex PCR; TCRdb's copy keeps in-frame clones and lacks some. Found here are 100,000 to 150,000 clones, more than 75% of them singletons; the top ten hold about 9.4%. The sample consisted of peripheral blood, taken on day 0 of AZD1222 vaccination. The receptors were sampled from an adult in good health.

The gene calls are TRBV24-1 and TRBJ2-5; no clear D. Germline V gives CDR1 KGHDR, CDR2 SFDVKD. Trimming shortened V by 4 bases and J by 3 bases, and 5 bases separated the two germline ends. CDR3 size: 12 residues. The CDR3 sequence: CATSDPKETQYF. The DNA for the CDR3 is TGTGCCACCAGTGACCCGAAAGAGACCCAGTACTTC.

This clone was picked up one time. The V and J genes are TRBV6-5 and TRBJ1-6, with TRBD1 matching 8 bases. Germline CDR1 and CDR2: MNHEY and SVGAGI. This CDR3 spans 15 amino acids. V was clipped by 7 bases and J by 14 bases; unmatched bases: 16. The CDR3 loop is CASTGQGLLQGSLHF. CDR3 coding DNA: TGTGCCAGCACCGGACAGGGCCTGTTACAGGGATCCCTCCACTTT.

The chain couples TRBV18 to TRBJ2-3; D gene ambiguous. The germline gives CDR1 KGHSH, CDR2 LQKENI. The CDR3 loop spans 11 amino acids. Trimming took 3 bases from V and 3 from J, leaving 1 base between them. This CDR3 reads CASSPTDTQYF. The CDR3 nucleotides read TGTGCCAGCTCACCGACAGATACGCAGTATTTT. Looking up the rest from reference TRBV18 and TRBJ2-3 gives the full variable domain: NAGVMQNPRHLVRRRGQEARLRCSPMKGHSHVYWYRQLPEEGLKFMVYLQKENIIDESGMPKERFSAEFPKEGPSILRIQQVVRGDSAAYFCASSPTDTQYFGPGTRLTVL.

The J gene is TRBJ1-1, the V gene TRBV5-4, with unresolved D. The germline gives CDR1 SGHNT, CDR2 YYREEE (reference sequence). V lost 1 base to trimming and J lost 1 base, with 14 bases between them. CDR3 size: 16 residues. The DNA of the CDR3 is TGTGCCAGCAGCTTGTGGGCTAGGGAGTGGAACACTGAAGCTTTCTTT. Protein product: CASSLWAREWNTEAFF.

The genes are TRBV4-2 and TRBJ2-1; maybe TRBD1 (5 bases). V gave up 1 base and J gave up 9 bases, with 13 bases separating them. The V gene's germline CDR1 is LGHNA and CDR2 YNFKEQ. The CDR3 is 14 residues long. The CDR3 protein is CASSQVVQGSEQFF. CDR3 bases: TGTGCCAGCAGCCAAGTGGTTCAGGGATCTGAGCAGTTCTTC.

The chain uses TRBV28 and TRBJ1-1; no definite D call. The CDR3 consists of 12 residues. The germline V and J ends were trimmed by 2 bases and 11 bases, with 12 bases remaining between them. From germline, CDR1 is MDHEN and CDR2 SYDVKM. CDR3 bases: TGTGCCAGCAGTTTACCCAAGAGTTCGGCTTTCTTT. Residues: CASSLPKSSAFF.

V is TRBV6-5 and J is TRBJ1-1; no firm D call. The CDR3 is 13 residues long. Germline V CDR1 and CDR2: MNHEY, SVGAGI. V was pared by 6 bases and J by 2 bases, with 10 bases between. CDR3 DNA sequence: TGTGCCAGCAGAGATTGGGGAAACACTGAAGCTTTCTTT. Translating it yields CASRDWGNTEAFF.

The V call is TRBV10-2, the J call TRBJ1-3, with 7 positions matching TRBD1. CDR1 is WSHSY, CDR2 SAAADI, per germline. With 2 bases clipped from V and 3 bases from J, the junction kept 10 bases outside the gene matches. The CDR3 is 17 amino acids. The CDR3 nucleotides read TGCGCCAGCAGTGAGAATCCACAGGGGATCATTGGAAACACCATATATTTT. Translated, it gives CASSENPQGIIGNTIYF.

The chain links TRBV3-1 (or the pseudogene TRBV3-2) to TRBJ2-1; unclear D gene. The CDR3 is made up of 17 amino acids. Germline V CDR1 and CDR2: LGHDT, YNNKEL (reference sequence). The V and J ends lost 0 bases and 4 bases respectively, with 16 bases between them. CDR3 in DNA: TGTGCCAGCAGCCAAGACTTTCGGGCGGAAGGATACAATGAGCAGTTCTTC. Translation gives CASSQDFRAEGYNEQFF.

The chain is built from TRBV23-1 and TRBJ1-3, with D perhaps matching TRBD1 (6 bases). TRBV23-1 is assigned to the ORF class and has an uncertain function. The CDR3 is 15 residues long. V dropped 6 bases and J dropped 0 bases, with 12 bases sitting between them. The CDR3 here is CASRSGAPSGNTIYF. The CDR3 DNA reads TGCGCCAGCAGATCAGGGGCTCCCTCTGGAAACACCATATATTTT.

V is TRBV3-1 (or the pseudogene TRBV3-2) and J is TRBJ1-1; D may be TRBD1 (6 bases). Trimming removed 4 bases from V and 3 bases from J, with 15 bases in between. Per germline, CDR1 LGHDT and CDR2 YNNKEL (reference sequence). The CDR3 is 15 residues long. The CDR3: CASSPWDKMYTEAFF. In DNA form, the CDR3 reads TGTGCCAGCAGCCCCTGGGACAAGATGTACACTGAAGCTTTCTTT.

J is TRBJ1-5 and V is TRBV30; perhaps TRBD1 as D (5 bases). Germline V gives CDR1 GTSNPN, CDR2 SVGIG (reference sequence). The V and J ends lost 1 base and 15 bases respectively, with 22 bases between them. This CDR3 is 14 amino acids long. The CDR3 protein is CAWSEWQGTLGLHF. The DNA of the CDR3 is TGTGCCTGGAGTGAATGGCAGGGCACCCTCGGTTTGCATTTT.

The chain employs TRBV29-1 and TRBJ1-1, with 9 nucleotides matching TRBD1. The germline gives CDR1 SQVTM, CDR2 ANQGSEA. CDR3 length: 13 amino acids. With V trimmed by 4 bases and J by 3 bases, 3 bases remained unmatched. CDR3 DNA: TGCAGCGTTGCGGGACAGGGCGACACTGAAGCTTTCTTT. This gives the protein CSVAGQGDTEAFF.

This chain links TRBV6-6 with TRBJ1-3; D ambiguous. V was trimmed by 7 bases and J by 7 bases, leaving 11 bases between them. The CDR3 contains 12 residues. CDR1 is MNHNY, CDR2 SVGAGI, per germline (reference sequence). The CDR3 loop reads CASMSPLNTIYF. The DNA of the CDR3 is TGTGCCAGCATGTCTCCCCTGAACACCATATATTTT.

The rearrangement joins TRBV7-9 to TRBJ1-1; the D gene is possibly TRBD1 (6 bases). Trimming took off 2 bases at V and 3 bases at J, with 16 bases between the two ends. Germline lookup yields CDR1 SEHNR and CDR2 FQNEAQ (reference sequence). CDR3 size: 16 residues. The CDR3 DNA sequence: TGTGCCAGCAGCTTACCGAAACAGGGTGGGGACACTGAAGCTTTCTTT. Protein sequence: CASSLPKQGGDTEAFF.

V gene TRBV9 combines with J gene TRBJ2-7; D remains ambiguous. Germline lookup yields CDR1 SGDLS and CDR2 YYNGEE. There are 14 residues in the CDR3. Deletions cut 6 bases from V and 5 bases from J, with 18 bases between. In DNA, the CDR3 is TGTGCCAGCACATCGGACGGAACAAGGAACGAGCAGTACTTC. Encoded protein: CASTSDGTRNEQYF.

This clone has a handful of counts. The chain has TRBV5-1 and TRBJ1-2; no definite D call. This CDR3 has 12 residues. Germline V lookup: CDR1 SGHRS, CDR2 YFSETQ. The V end lost 4 bases, the J end lost 0 bases, and 4 bases lay between the germline ends. The CDR3 DNA follows: TGCGCCAGCAGCGATCCTAACTATGGCTACACCTTC. Protein sequence: CASSDPNYGYTF.

The chain couples TRBV25-1 to TRBJ2-7; D uncertain. Trimming left V 4 bases short and J 2 bases short, with 3 bases between. Per the germline V gene, CDR1 is MGHDK and CDR2 is SYGVNS. The CDR3 covers 11 residues. This CDR3 reads CASSAAYEQYF. The DNA for the CDR3 is TGTGCCAGCAGTGCGGCCTACGAGCAGTACTTC.

The chain links TRBV28 to TRBJ1-2, with 9 nucleotides matching TRBD1. J was trimmed by 5 bases and V by 2 bases; bases with no gene match: 0. Germline CDR1 reads MDHEN; CDR2 reads SYDVKM. This CDR3 comprises 13 residues. This CDR3 reads CASSLGTGYGYTF. The CDR3 DNA is TGTGCCAGCAGTTTAGGGACAGGGTATGGCTACACCTTC.

Only a few counts were recorded for this clone. The chain carries TRBV19 and TRBJ1-5; TRBD1 might be the D (6 bases). Trimming pared 4 bases from V and 2 bases from J, leaving 15 bases between. In germline, CDR1 is LNHDA, CDR2 SQIVND (reference sequence). The CDR3 runs 16 residues. In nucleotides, the CDR3 is TGTGCCAGTAGTAAGAAAGGGGGATGGGGCAATCAGCCCCAGCATTTT. The encoded protein is CASSKKGGWGNQPQHF.

The genes are TRBV5-1 and TRBJ2-3; no reliable D call. V lost 2 bases to trimming and J lost 2 bases, with 9 bases between them. This CDR3 contains 14 residues. CDR1 is SGHRS, CDR2 YFSETQ, per germline. The CDR3 here is CASSLEPPTDTQYF. In DNA, the CDR3 is TGCGCCAGCAGCTTAGAGCCCCCCACAGATACGCAGTATTTT.

V and J are TRBV5-1 and TRBJ1-2; TRBD1 aligns across 9 bases. V lost 0 bases to trimming and J lost 4 bases; unmatched junction nucleotides: 1. Germline assignment: CDR1 SGHRS and CDR2 YFSETQ. The CDR3 sequence is 14 residues long. The CDR3 sequence is CASSLDRGLYGYTF. The CDR3 nucleotides are TGCGCCAGCAGCTTGGACAGGGGGCTCTATGGCTACACCTTC. The whole variable domain, remainder taken from reference TRBV5-1 and TRBJ1-2, is KAGVTQTPRYLIKTRGQQVTLSCSPISGHRSVSWYQQTPGQGLQFLFEYFSETQRNKGNFPGRFSGRQFSNSRSEMNVSTLELGDSALYLCASSLDRGLYGYTFGSGTRLTVV.

The rearrangement uses TRBV24-1 and TRBJ1-4; TRBD1 matches 9 bases. Per germline, CDR1 KGHDR and CDR2 SFDVKD. J was trimmed by 8 bases and V by 4 bases; bases with no gene match: 7. This CDR3 comprises 15 residues. CDR3 coding DNA: TGTGCCACCAGTGACTCCGGGACAGGGAACGAAAAACTGTTTTTT. Its protein is CATSDSGTGNEKLFF.

The V call is TRBV7-9, the J call TRBJ1-4; TRBD1 matches at 8 bases. CDR3 length: 17 residues. Germline values: CDR1 SEHNR, CDR2 FQNEAQ (reference sequence). Unmatched junction bases numbered 12, after V lost 5 bases and J lost 4 bases. The DNA of the CDR3 is TGTGCCAGCAGCCTTATGACTGACAGGGGCGTTAATGAAAAACTGTTTTTT. This codes for CASSLMTDRGVNEKLFF.

The chain recombines TRBV6-5 with TRBJ1-1; 10 bases are shared with TRBD1. Germline loops: CDR1 MNHEY, CDR2 SVGAGI. V lost 8 bases to trimming and J lost 4 bases; unmatched junction nucleotides: 1. CDR3 length: 12 residues. The CDR3 reads CASRTGGTEAFF. The CDR3 bases are TGTGCCAGCCGGACAGGGGGCACTGAAGCTTTCTTT.

The V call is TRBV6-5, the J call TRBJ1-6, with unresolved D. Germline CDR1 is MNHEY and CDR2 is SVGAGI. The CDR3 sequence is 15 residues long. V lost 6 bases and J lost 8, with 17 bases in between. The CDR3 here is CASRIGQGRHSPLHF. CDR3 in DNA: TGTGCCAGCAGAATCGGCCAAGGGAGGCATTCACCCCTCCACTTT.

The CDR3 sequence: CASRQNTGELFF. The CDR3 DNA reads TGTGCCAGCCGACAGAACACCGGGGAGCTGTTTTTT. The chain employs TRBV28 and TRBJ2-2; D gene unclear. The V and J ends lost 8 bases and 1 base respectively, with 5 bases between them. In germline, CDR1 is MDHEN, CDR2 SYDVKM. The CDR3 loop spans 12 amino acids. The full variable domain, its missing parts supplied by reference TRBV28 and TRBJ2-2, is DVKVTQSSRYLVKRTGEKVFLECVQDMDHENMFWYRQDPGLGLRLIYFSYDVKMKEKGDIPEGYSVSREKKERFSLILESASTNQTSMYLCASRQNTGELFFGEGSRLTVL.

V gene TRBV19 combines with J gene TRBJ1-2; no reliable D call. This CDR3 is 14 amino acids long. Germline lookup yields CDR1 LNHDA and CDR2 SQIVND (reference sequence). V was pared by 7 bases and J by 1 base, with 13 bases between. The CDR3 loop reads CASIPLDRNYGYTF. In DNA form, the CDR3 reads TGTGCCAGTATCCCACTTGACCGTAACTATGGCTACACCTTC.

This rearrangement joins TRBV4-1 to TRBJ2-7; weak D call: TRBD2 (5 bases). The CDR3 sequence is 15 residues long. Trimming took 4 bases from V and 0 from J, leaving 13 bases between them. Germline CDR1 is MGHRA and CDR2 is YSYEKL. CDR3 amino acids: CASSLETGSSYEQYF. CDR3 nucleotide sequence: TGCGCCAGCAGCCTCGAGACGGGAAGCTCCTACGAGCAGTACTTC.

The chain recombines TRBV2 with TRBJ1-1; D is unclear. Trimming took 2 bases from V and 0 from J, leaving 16 bases between them. This CDR3 is 17 amino acids long. Looked up from germline, CDR1 is SNHLY and CDR2 is FYNNEI. CDR3 sequence (DNA): TGTGCCAGCAGTGAAATCCGGTTAGGGAACATGAACACTGAAGCTTTCTTT. As protein: CASSEIRLGNMNTEAFF.

The chain joins TRBV12-3 or TRBV12-4 to TRBJ1-1; possible D gene TRBD1, 6 bases. Trimming took 3 bases from V and 8 from J, leaving 10 bases between them. The CDR3 spans 12 residues. DNA for the CDR3: TGTGCCAGCAGTTTCGGACAGACAGAAGCTTTCTTT. As protein: CASSFGQTEAFF.

This clone was observed a single time. The gene calls are TRBV27 and TRBJ1-6, with D possibly being TRBD1 (6 bases). Germline CDR1 is MNHEY and CDR2 is SMNVEV (reference sequence). The V gene lost 5 bases and the J gene lost 8 bases, with 19 bases spanning the gap. CDR3 length: 16 amino acids. The DNA for the CDR3 is TGTGCCAGCAGTGCCGCGACAGGCACGGGAGATTCACCCCTCCACTTT. Translated, it gives CASSAATGTGDSPLHF.